These 2 T cell receptor beta chains share one sample of origin, sequenced in a study of blood T cells in healthy people across ages. Next came a second PCR, run for about 7 to 12 cycles, which used a sample-barcoded 5' primer along with a J-beta primer mix. TCRdb redid the calling of the 5' RACE reads with MiXCR, one entry per CDR3 protein. The table records hundreds of thousands of distinct CDR3 sequences, around 54% of them present only once. Sequencing used blood. All receptors derive from a man in his sixties in good health.

This clonotype came up a few times. This chain uses TRBV5-1 with TRBJ1-6; D is unclear. Trimming stripped 4 bases from V and 10 bases from J, with 18 bases between. CDR1 is SGHRS, CDR2 YFSETQ, per germline. The CDR3 has 15 residues. The CDR3 sequence is CASSLAGNTVSPLHF. The CDR3 bases are TGCGCCAGCAGCCTGGCCGGGAACACGGTCTCACCCCTCCACTTT.

The gene calls are TRBV21-1 and TRBJ2-4; the tabulated D call, TRBD1, remains unverified against the DNA. The DNA end is more similar to TRBJ2-7, so the J call may be wrong. TRBV21-1 is described as a pseudogene. The CDR3 contains 17 residues. The CDR3 nucleotides read TGTGCCAGCTTCAAAGGGGGATTGGGGACAGGGGTCGACGAGCAGTACTTC. Translated: CASFKGGLGTGVDEQYF.